This T cell receptor beta chain was observed in a study of blood T cells in healthy people across ages. General study results and limits: Getting older went along with TCR beta diversity per million T cells dropping roughly linearly.

This clonotype occurred once. As yet, its antigen is unknown. The second PCR ran roughly 6 to 11 cycles with a sample-barcoded 5' primer and J-beta primers. TCRdb re-derived calls from the 5' RACE reads in MiXCR, one entry per CDR3 protein. The sample includes a few hundred thousand distinct CDR3 sequences, about 49% of them seen just once. Trimming removed 1 base at V and 9 bases at J, with 13 bases between. Germline lookup yields CDR1 DFQATT and CDR2 SNEGSKA (reference sequence). CDR3 size: 12 residues. The chain joins TRBV20-1 to TRBJ2-7; either TRBD1 or TRBD2 may supply D (5 bases each). Sequencing input: blood. This clonotype was sampled from a man aged 55-75 years in good health. CDR3 DNA sequence: TGCAGTGCTAGAGGCGGCGTTGGGGGGCAGTACTTC. Translating it yields CSARGGVGGQYF.